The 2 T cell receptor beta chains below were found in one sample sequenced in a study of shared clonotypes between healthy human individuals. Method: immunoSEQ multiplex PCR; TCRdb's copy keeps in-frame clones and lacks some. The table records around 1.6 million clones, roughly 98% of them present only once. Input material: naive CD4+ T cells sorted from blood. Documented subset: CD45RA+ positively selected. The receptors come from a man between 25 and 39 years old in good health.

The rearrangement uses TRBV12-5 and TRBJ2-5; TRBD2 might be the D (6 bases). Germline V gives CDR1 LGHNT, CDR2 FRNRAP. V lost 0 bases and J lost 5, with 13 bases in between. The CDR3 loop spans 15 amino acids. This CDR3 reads CASGLVRDGGETQYF. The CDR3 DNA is TGTGCTAGTGGTTTGGTACGTGACGGAGGGGAGACCCAGTACTTC.

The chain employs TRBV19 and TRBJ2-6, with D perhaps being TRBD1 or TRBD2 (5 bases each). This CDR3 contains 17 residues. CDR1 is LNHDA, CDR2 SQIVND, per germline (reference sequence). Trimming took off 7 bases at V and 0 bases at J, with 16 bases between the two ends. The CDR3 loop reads CASNQQVAGSGANVLTF. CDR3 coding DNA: TGTGCCAGTAACCAACAGGTCGCGGGCTCTGGGGCCAACGTCCTGACTTTC.